This T cell receptor beta chain derives from a study of blood T cell repertoires in COVID-19. This clone was found once. At one of its ends the junction is not consistent with the germline gene, which may arise from a read error. Here immunoSEQ multiplex PCR was the method, and the copy in TCRdb shows in-frame clones only, minus some. The sample yields some 33,000 clones, over 75% seen once. CDR3 size: 18 residues. Looked up from germline, CDR1 is SGHRS and CDR2 is YFSETQ. What was sequenced was peripheral blood. The chain couples TRBV5-1 to TRBJ2-3, with 9 bases matching TRBD2. The clonotype comes from a human donor in a cohort sampled during active COVID-19. In DNA form, the CDR3 reads TGCGCCCGCAGCTTGGGGGGCGTTAGCGGGGGTCGCACAGATACGCAGTATTTT. Protein sequence: CARSLGGVSGGRTDTQYF.